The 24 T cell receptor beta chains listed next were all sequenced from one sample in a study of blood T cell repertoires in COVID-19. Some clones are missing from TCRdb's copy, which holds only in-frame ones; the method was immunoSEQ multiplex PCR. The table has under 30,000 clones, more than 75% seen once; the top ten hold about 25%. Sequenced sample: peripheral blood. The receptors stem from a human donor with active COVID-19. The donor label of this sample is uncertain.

CDR3 protein: CASSIGPEYGYTF. CDR3 bases: TGTGCCAGTAGTATAGGCCCGGAGTATGGCTACACCTTC. The chain joins TRBV19 to TRBJ1-2, with D unclear. The CDR3 runs to 13 residues. V dropped 1 base and J dropped 5 bases, with 8 bases sitting between them. CDR1 is LNHDA, CDR2 SQIVND, per germline (reference sequence).

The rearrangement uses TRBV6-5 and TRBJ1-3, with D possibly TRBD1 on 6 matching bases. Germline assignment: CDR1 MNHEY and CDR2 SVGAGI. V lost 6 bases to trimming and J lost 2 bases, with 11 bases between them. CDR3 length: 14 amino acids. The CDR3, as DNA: TGTGCCAGCAGGAAGGACAGCCCTGGAAACACCATATATTTT. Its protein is CASRKDSPGNTIYF.

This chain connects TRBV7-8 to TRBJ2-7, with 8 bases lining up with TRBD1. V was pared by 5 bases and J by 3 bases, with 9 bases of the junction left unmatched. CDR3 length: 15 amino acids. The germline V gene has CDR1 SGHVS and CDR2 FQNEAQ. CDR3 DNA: TGTGCCAGCAGCCCCCGGCAGGGGGCCCACTACGAGCAGTACTTC. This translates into CASSPRQGAHYEQYF. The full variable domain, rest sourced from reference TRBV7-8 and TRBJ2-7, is GAGVSQSPRYKVAKRGQDVALRCDPISGHVSLFWYQQALGQGPEFLTYFQNEAQLDKSGLPSDRFFAERPEGSVSTLKIQRTQQEDSAVYLCASSPRQGAHYEQYFGPGTRLTVT.

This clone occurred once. CDR3 residues: CASSAVAGARDTQYF. The CDR3 DNA is TGTGCCAGCAGTGCGGTAGCGGGGGCGAGGGATACGCAGTATTTT. V is TRBV2 and J is TRBJ2-3; 9 nucleotides align to TRBD2. The CDR3 length is 15 residues. The V gene's germline CDR1 is SNHLY and CDR2 FYNNEI. Germline trimming cut 4 bases from V and 6 bases from J; bases unmatched to any gene: 8.

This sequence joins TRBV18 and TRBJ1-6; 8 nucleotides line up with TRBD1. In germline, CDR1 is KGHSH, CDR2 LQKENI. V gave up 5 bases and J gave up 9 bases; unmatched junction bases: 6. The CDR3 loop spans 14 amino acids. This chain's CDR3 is CASSTQGASSPLHF. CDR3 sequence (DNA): TGTGCCAGCTCAACTCAGGGGGCGAGTTCACCCCTCCACTTT.

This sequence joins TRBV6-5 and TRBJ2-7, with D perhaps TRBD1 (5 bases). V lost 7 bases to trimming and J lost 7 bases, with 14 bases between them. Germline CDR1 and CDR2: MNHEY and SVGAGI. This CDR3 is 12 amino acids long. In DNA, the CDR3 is TGTGCCAGCACCTCCCAGGGAAATGAGCAGTACTTC. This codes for CASTSQGNEQYF.

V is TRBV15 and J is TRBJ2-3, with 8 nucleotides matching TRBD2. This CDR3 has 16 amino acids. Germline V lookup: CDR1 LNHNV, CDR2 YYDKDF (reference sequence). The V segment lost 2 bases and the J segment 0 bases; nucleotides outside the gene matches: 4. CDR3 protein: CATSRRGGPSTDTQYF. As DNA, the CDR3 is TGTGCCACCAGCAGACGGGGGGGCCCTAGCACAGATACGCAGTATTTT. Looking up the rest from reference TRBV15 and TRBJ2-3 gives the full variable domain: DAMVIQNPRYQVTQFGKPVTLSCSQTLNHNVMYWYQQKSSQAPKLLFHYYDKDFNNEADTPDNFQSRRPNTSFCFLDIRSPGLGDTAMYLCATSRRGGPSTDTQYFGPGTRLTVL.

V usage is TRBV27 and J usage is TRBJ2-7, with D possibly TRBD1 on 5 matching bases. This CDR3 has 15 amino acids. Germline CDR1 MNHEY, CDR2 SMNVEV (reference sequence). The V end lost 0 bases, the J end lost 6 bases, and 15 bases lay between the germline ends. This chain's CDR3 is CASSLSMGRVVEQYF. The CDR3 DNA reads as TGTGCCAGCAGTTTATCGATGGGCAGGGTCGTCGAGCAGTACTTC.

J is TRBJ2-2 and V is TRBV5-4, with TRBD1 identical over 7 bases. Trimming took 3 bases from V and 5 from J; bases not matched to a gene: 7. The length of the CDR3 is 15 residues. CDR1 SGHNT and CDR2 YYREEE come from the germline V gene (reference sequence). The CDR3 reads CASSSRDSRTGELFF. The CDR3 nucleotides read TGTGCCAGCAGCTCCCGGGACAGTAGGACCGGGGAGCTGTTTTTT.

The CDR3, as DNA: TGTGCCAGCTCTCAGGGGGCTCCTGAGCAGTTCTTC. Amino acid sequence: CASSQGAPEQFF. The chain is built from TRBV3-1 (or the pseudogene TRBV3-2) and TRBJ2-1, with 8 bases identical to TRBD1. The V gene end was trimmed by 8 bases and the J gene end by 9 bases; junction bases not matched to a gene: 6. There are 12 residues in the CDR3. Germline CDR1 LGHDT, CDR2 YNNKEL (reference sequence).

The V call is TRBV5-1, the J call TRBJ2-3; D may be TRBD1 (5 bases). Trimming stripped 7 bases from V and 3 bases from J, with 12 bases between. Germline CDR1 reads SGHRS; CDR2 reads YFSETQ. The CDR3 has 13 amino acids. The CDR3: CASSAGMTDTQYF. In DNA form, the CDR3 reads TGCGCCAGCTCGGCAGGGATGACAGATACGCAGTATTTT.

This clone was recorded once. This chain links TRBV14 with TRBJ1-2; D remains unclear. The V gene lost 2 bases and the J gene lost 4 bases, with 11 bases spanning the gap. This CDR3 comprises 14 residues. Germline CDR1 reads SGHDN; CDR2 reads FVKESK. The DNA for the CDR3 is TGTGCCAGCAGCCAAAGTAGTCAGCGCTATGGCTACACCTTC. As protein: CASSQSSQRYGYTF.

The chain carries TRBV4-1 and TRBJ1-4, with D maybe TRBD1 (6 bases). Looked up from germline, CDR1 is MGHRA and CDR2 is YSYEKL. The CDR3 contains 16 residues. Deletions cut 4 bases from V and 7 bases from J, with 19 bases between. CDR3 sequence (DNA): TGCGCCAGCAGCCCCACGGGAACAGGGTCGGGTGAAAAACTGTTTTTT. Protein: CASSPTGTGSGEKLFF.

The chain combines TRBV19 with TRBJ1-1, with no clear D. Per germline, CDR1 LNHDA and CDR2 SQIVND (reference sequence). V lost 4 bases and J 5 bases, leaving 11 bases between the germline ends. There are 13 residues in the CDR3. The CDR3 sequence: CASSSPGITEAFF. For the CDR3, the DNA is TGTGCCAGTAGTAGTCCGGGGATTACTGAAGCTTTCTTT.

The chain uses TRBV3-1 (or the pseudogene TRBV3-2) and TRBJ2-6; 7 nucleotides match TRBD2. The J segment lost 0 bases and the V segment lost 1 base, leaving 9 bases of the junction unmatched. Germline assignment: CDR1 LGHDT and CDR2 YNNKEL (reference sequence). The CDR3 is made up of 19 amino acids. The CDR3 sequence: CASSQGGGSPYSGANVLTF. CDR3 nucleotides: TGTGCCAGCAGCCAAGGGGGAGGGAGCCCCTACTCTGGGGCCAACGTCCTGACTTTC.

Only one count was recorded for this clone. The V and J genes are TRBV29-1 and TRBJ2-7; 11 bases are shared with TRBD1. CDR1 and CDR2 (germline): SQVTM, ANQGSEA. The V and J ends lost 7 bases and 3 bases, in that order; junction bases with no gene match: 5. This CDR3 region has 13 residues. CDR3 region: CSARTGGVYEQYF. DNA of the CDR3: TGCAGCGCTAGGACAGGGGGCGTCTACGAGCAGTACTTC.

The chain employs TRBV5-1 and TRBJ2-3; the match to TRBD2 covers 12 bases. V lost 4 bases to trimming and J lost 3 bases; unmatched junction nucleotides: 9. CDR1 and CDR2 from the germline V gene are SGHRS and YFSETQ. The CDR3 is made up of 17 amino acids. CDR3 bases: TGCGCCAGCAGCGCAACTAGCGGGGGGCGCGGGACAGATACGCAGTATTTT. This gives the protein CASSATSGGRGTDTQYF.

CDR3 residues: CASSQSFGKGTNYGYTF. In DNA form, the CDR3 reads TGCGCCAGCAGTCAATCCTTCGGGAAAGGAACTAACTATGGCTACACCTTC. The V gene is TRBV23-1, the J gene TRBJ1-2; D gene unclear. Being an ORF, TRBV23-1 has a function that is uncertain. The CDR3 contains 17 residues. Trimming cost V 0 bases and J 0 bases, with 14 bases left between them.

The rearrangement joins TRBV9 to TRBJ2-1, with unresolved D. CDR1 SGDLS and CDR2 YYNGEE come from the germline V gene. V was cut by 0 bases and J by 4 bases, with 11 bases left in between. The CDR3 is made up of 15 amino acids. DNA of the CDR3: TGTGCCAGCAGCGTAGCTACGTTGACTTACAATGAGCAGTTCTTC. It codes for CASSVATLTYNEQFF. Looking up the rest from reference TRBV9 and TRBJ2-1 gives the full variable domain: DSGVTQTPKHLITATGQRVTLRCSPRSGDLSVYWYQQSLDQGLQFLIQYYNGEERAKGNILERFSAQQFPDLHSELNLSSLELGDSALYFCASSVATLTYNEQFFGPGTRLTVL.

CDR3 protein: CASSPSRGGDNEQFF. Written as DNA, the CDR3 is TGTGCCAGCTCACCATCGAGGGGAGGTGACAATGAGCAGTTCTTC. This chain joins TRBV18 and TRBJ2-1; tentative D call: TRBD2 (6 bases). Deletions cut 2 bases from V and 5 bases from J, with 13 bases between. Germline loops: CDR1 KGHSH, CDR2 LQKENI. The CDR3 runs 15 residues.

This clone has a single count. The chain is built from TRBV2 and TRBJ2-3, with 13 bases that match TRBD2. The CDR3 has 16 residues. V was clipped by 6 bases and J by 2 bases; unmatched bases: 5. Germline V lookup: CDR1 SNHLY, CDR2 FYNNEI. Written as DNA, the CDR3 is TGTGCCAGCAGGGTAACTAGCGGGGGGGCCACAGATACGCAGTATTTT. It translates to CASRVTSGGATDTQYF. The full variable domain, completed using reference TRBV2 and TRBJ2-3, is EPEVTQTPSHQVTQMGQEVILRCVPISNHLYFYWYRQILGQKVEFLVSFYNNEISEKSEIFDDQFSVERPDGSNFTLKIRSTKLEDSAMYFCASRVTSGGATDTQYFGPGTRLTVL.

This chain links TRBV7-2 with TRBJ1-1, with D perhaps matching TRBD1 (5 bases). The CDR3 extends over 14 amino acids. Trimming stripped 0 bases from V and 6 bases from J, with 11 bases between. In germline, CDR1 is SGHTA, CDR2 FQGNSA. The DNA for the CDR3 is TGTGCCAGCAGCTTAGCGAGCAGGGATGCTGAAGCTTTCTTT. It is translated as CASSLASRDAEAFF.

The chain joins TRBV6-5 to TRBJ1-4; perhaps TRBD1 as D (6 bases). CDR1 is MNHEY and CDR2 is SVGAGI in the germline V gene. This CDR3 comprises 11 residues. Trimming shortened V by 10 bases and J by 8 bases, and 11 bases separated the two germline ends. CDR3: CATTQGEKLFF. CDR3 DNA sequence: TGTGCCACCACCCAGGGGGAAAAACTGTTTTTT.

CDR3 nucleotides: TGTGCCAGCCGGGAGGGTACCTACGAGCAGTACTTC. It codes for CASREGTYEQYF. This chain uses TRBV11-3 with TRBJ2-7; 8 bases align to TRBD2. The length of the CDR3 is 12 residues. The V and J ends lost 8 bases and 2 bases, in that order; junction bases with no gene match: 2. In germline, CDR1 is SGHNT, CDR2 YENEEA.